These T cell receptor beta chains were read from a single sample in a study of blood T cell repertoires in COVID-19. The protocol was immunoSEQ multiplex PCR, while the TCRdb copy is restricted to in-frame clones and leaves out a portion. The data contain about 190,000 clones, almost 85% of them seen just once; the ten biggest clones take up 5.1%. The sequenced sample was peripheral blood. Every receptor here comes from a woman in her 70s with active or convalescent COVID-19. CDR3s include the opening cysteine and the closing phenylalanine or tryptophan. Fields, in order: V gene, clone size, CDR3 protein. Clone size, where shown, is once, few, many, or a class for clones that have expanded.

v_call: TRBV2; clone_size: NA; cdr3_aa: CASSEGAYSQETQYF
v_call: TRBV24-1; clone_size: NA; cdr3_aa: CATSDPGTSGRDTQYF
v_call: TRBV28; clone_size: NA; cdr3_aa: CASIRGTANEQFF
v_call: TRBV5-6; clone_size: NA; cdr3_aa: CASSQGQGVYGYTF
v_call: TRBV14; clone_size: NA; cdr3_aa: CASSRTTSGKPSTDTQYF
v_call: TRBV6-1; clone_size: NA; cdr3_aa: CASSEPAGTSGNTIYF
v_call: TRBV6-1; clone_size: NA; cdr3_aa: CASSVPGQIEAFF
v_call: TRBV28; clone_size: NA; cdr3_aa: CASRSPGPGELFF
v_call: TRBV5-1; clone_size: NA; cdr3_aa: CASSTLRGAGELFF
v_call: TRBV29-1; clone_size: NA; cdr3_aa: CSVVQGGSNEQFF
v_call: TRBV11-2; clone_size: NA; cdr3_aa: CASSTRTSGEFTYEQYF
v_call: TRBV3-1/TRBV3-2; clone_size: once; cdr3_aa: CASSQRTPVPRQGGYTF
v_call: TRBV19; clone_size: NA; cdr3_aa: CASAATTQGWAFF
v_call: TRBV4-1; clone_size: NA; cdr3_aa: CASSQHGNRVVTEAFF
v_call: TRBV6-6; clone_size: few; cdr3_aa: CASSYGAGYGEKLFF
v_call: TRBV15; clone_size: many; cdr3_aa: CATSREAGNTGELFF
v_call: TRBV29-1; clone_size: NA; cdr3_aa: CSANPGTSTDTQYF